The clone carrying this T cell receptor beta chain is a singleton in its sample. Its antigen is undetermined. The data were obtained in a study of cytomegalovirus exposure and HLA in healthy donors. Whole-study context: There were fewer than 130 million unique TCR beta sequences, drawn from roughly 200 million T cells, in an earlier analysis. Study-wide results and caveats: Later, an analysis found that common viral pathogens appeared to be linked with several of the most significant clusters. The authors assumed roughly uniform sequencing depth across donors for presence/absence analyses.

V gave up 3 bases and J gave up 6 bases; unmatched junction bases: 3. The CDR3 has 14 residues. The germline CDR1 and CDR2 sequences are MNHNS and SASEGT. The PCR had 60 Vbeta and 13 Jbeta primers. Clones were read by immunoSEQ multiplex PCR, and TCRdb kept only the in-frame ones, dropping some. The table has approximately 170,000 clones, approximately 79% seen once. This TCR was sampled from a male donor in good health and CMV-seronegative. The chain uses TRBV6-1 and TRBJ2-3; 10 bases line up with TRBD1. The sequenced sample was PBMCs. CDR3 DNA: TGTGCCAGCAGTGAGGACAGGGGGGTTGATACGCAGTATTTT. Translated, it gives CASSEDRGVDTQYF.